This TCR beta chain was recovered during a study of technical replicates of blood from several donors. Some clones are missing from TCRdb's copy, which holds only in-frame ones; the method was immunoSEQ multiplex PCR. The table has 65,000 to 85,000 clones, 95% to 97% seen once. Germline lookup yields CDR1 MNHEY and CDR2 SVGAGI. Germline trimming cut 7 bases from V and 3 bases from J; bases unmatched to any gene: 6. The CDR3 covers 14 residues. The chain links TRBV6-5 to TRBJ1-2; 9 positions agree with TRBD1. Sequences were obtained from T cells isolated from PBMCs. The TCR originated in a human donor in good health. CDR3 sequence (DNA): TGTGCCAGCAAACCCGGGACAGGGTACTATGGCTACACCTTC. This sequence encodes CASKPGTGYYGYTF.